These 20 T cell receptor beta chains share one sample of origin, sequenced in a study of T cell responses to AZD1222 COVID-19 vaccine. Some clones are missing from TCRdb's copy, which holds only in-frame ones; the method was immunoSEQ multiplex PCR. The repertoire holds some 83,000 clones, about 91% seen once, with around 5.5% in the top ten. This specimen consisted of peripheral blood, obtained 28 days after the second AZD1222 dose. The receptors derive from an adult who received the AZD1222 COVID-19 vaccine.

This CDR3 reads CASSVAQVNTEAFF. The CDR3 DNA reads TGTGCCAGCAGCGTAGCACAGGTGAACACTGAAGCTTTCTTT. The V call is TRBV9, the J call TRBJ1-1; tentative D call: TRBD1 (5 bases). The CDR3 length is 14 residues. Germline CDR1 and CDR2: SGDLS and YYNGEE. V lost 0 bases to trimming and J lost 0 bases, with 6 bases between them.

In this sample, this clone turned up once. The DNA for the CDR3 is TGTGCCAGCAGCCGGGTACTGGCTGGCTACACCTTC. Translated: CASSRVLAGYTF. This sequence joins TRBV5-8 and TRBJ1-2; D remains unclear. V was clipped by 4 bases and J by 7 bases, with 11 bases between them. Germline values: CDR1 SGHTS, CDR2 YDEGEE. The CDR3 covers 12 residues.

This clone appeared a single time. The V gene is TRBV11-2, the J gene TRBJ2-6; 9 bases map to TRBD1. CDR1 is SGHAT and CDR2 is FQNNGV in the germline V gene. With 4 bases clipped from V and 1 base from J, the junction kept 8 bases outside the gene matches. CDR3 length: 18 amino acids. Here the CDR3 reads CASSSRGQGVSGANVLTF. CDR3 nucleotides: TGTGCCAGCAGCTCCCGGGGACAGGGCGTATCTGGGGCCAACGTCCTGACTTTC. The complete variable domain, with remaining parts taken from reference TRBV11-2 and TRBJ2-6, reads EAGVAQSPRYKIIEKRQSVAFWCNPISGHATLYWYQQILGQGPKLLIQFQNNGVVDDSQLPKDRFSAERLKGVDSTLKIQPAKLEDSAVYLCASSSRGQGVSGANVLTFGAGSRLTVL.

The V gene is TRBV15, the J gene TRBJ2-7, with 7 bases aligning to TRBD1. After removal of 3 bases from V and 0 bases from J, the junction contained 5 bases not matched to a gene. The CDR3 runs to 15 residues. Germline assignment: CDR1 LNHNV and CDR2 YYDKDF (reference sequence). CDR3 DNA: TGTGCCACCAGCAGGGGGGACAGCTTCTCCTACGAGCAGTACTTC. Amino acids: CATSRGDSFSYEQYF.

The rearrangement joins TRBV28 to TRBJ2-7; the match to TRBD1 covers 8 bases. The CDR3 covers 14 residues. Germline V lookup: CDR1 MDHEN, CDR2 SYDVKM. The V gene end was trimmed by 5 bases and the J gene end by 4 bases; junction bases not matched to a gene: 7. The CDR3 here is CASSGLDREYEQYF. For the CDR3, the DNA is TGTGCCAGCAGTGGTTTGGACAGGGAGTACGAGCAGTACTTC.

This clone was observed a single time. The chain employs TRBV5-4 and TRBJ1-2; D gene ambiguous. The V end was cut by 0 bases, the J end by 2 bases, with 2 bases between. This CDR3 is built from 12 residues. Germline lookup yields CDR1 SGHNT and CDR2 YYREEE (reference sequence). DNA of the CDR3: TGTGCCAGCAGCTTGGACAACTATGGCTACACCTTC. It codes for CASSLDNYGYTF.

V is TRBV28 and J is TRBJ2-3; the match to TRBD2 covers 7 bases. This CDR3 contains 17 residues. The germline V gene has CDR1 MDHEN and CDR2 SYDVKM. V lost 6 bases to trimming and J lost 0 bases; unmatched junction nucleotides: 12. Here the CDR3 reads CASSPLGSGESTDTQYF. CDR3 bases: TGTGCCAGCAGCCCCTTAGGGAGCGGGGAAAGCACAGATACGCAGTATTTT.

The CDR3 loop reads CASSDSIPGFPYEQYF. CDR3 coding DNA: TGCGCCAGCAGTGATTCGATTCCAGGGTTCCCCTACGAGCAGTACTTC. The chain uses TRBV10-1 and TRBJ2-7; D might be TRBD1 (5 bases). Germline V gene sequence: CDR1 WNHNN, CDR2 SYGVQD (reference sequence). Trimming removed 3 bases at V and 2 bases at J, with 17 bases between. The CDR3 is 16 amino acids.

The chain uses TRBV5-1 and TRBJ2-4; D gene uncertain. The germline V gene encodes CDR1 SGHRS and CDR2 YFSETQ. The CDR3 consists of 14 residues. The V end lost 0 bases, the J end lost 5 bases, and 9 bases lay between the germline ends. CDR3 in amino acids: CASSLVPLQNIQYF. The CDR3 region has the DNA TGCGCCAGCAGCTTGGTTCCCCTCCAAAACATTCAGTACTTC.

The rearrangement joins TRBV5-4 to TRBJ2-7; 9 positions match TRBD1. V dropped 0 bases and J dropped 3; count of bases not matched to a gene: 1. In germline, CDR1 is SGHNT, CDR2 YYREEE (reference sequence). The CDR3 covers 14 residues. CDR3 residues: CASSLAGQGYEQYF. The CDR3, as DNA: TGTGCCAGCAGCTTGGCGGGACAGGGCTACGAGCAGTACTTC.

V and J are TRBV6-4 and TRBJ2-3; 11 bases are a match to TRBD2. Germline assignment: CDR1 MRHNA and CDR2 SNTAGT. The CDR3 is 16 amino acids. J lost 0 bases, V lost 1 base, and 0 bases had no gene match. The CDR3 loop reads CASSDLAGGSTDTQYF. In DNA, the CDR3 is TGTGCCAGCAGTGACTTAGCGGGGGGGAGCACAGATACGCAGTATTTT.

The genes are TRBV6-6 and TRBJ1-1; TRBD1 matches at 7 bases. Germline V lookup: CDR1 MNHNY, CDR2 SVGAGI (reference sequence). J lost 1 base, V lost 6 bases, and 2 bases had no gene match. The CDR3 contains 13 residues. The CDR3 here is CASSRQGNTEAFF. The CDR3 nucleotides read TGTGCCAGCAGCAGACAGGGGAACACTGAAGCTTTCTTT.

The chain uses TRBV5-6 and TRBJ2-7, with D perhaps TRBD2 (5 bases). This CDR3 has 16 amino acids. Germline V CDR1 and CDR2: SGHDT, YYEEEE. Trimming left V 4 bases short and J 0 bases short, with 17 bases between. CDR3 nucleotide sequence: TGTGCCAGCAGCCAACCCAGCGGATTAAGCTCCTACGAGCAGTACTTC. Residues: CASSQPSGLSSYEQYF.

This rearrangement joins TRBV21-1 to TRBJ2-3; the table gives TRBD2 as D, unverified against the DNA. TRBV21-1 has pseudogene status. The CDR3 covers 16 residues. CDR3 nucleotides: TGTGCCAGCAGCCAAATTTCGGAGGGGCCAGCAGATACGCAGTATTTT. Encoded protein: CASSQISEGPADTQYF.

The chain uses TRBV6-5 and TRBJ1-5, with unresolved D. Between the trimmed V and J ends, which lost 0 bases and 7 bases, there was a span of 7 bases. In germline, CDR1 is MNHEY, CDR2 SVGAGI. The CDR3 contains 13 residues. The CDR3, as DNA: TGTGCCAGCAGTTACTCGATCGGACAGCCCCAGCATTTT. This codes for CASSYSIGQPQHF.

This chain uses TRBV30 with TRBJ1-2; D gene unclear. Germline V gene data show CDR1 as GTSNPN and CDR2 as SVGIG (reference sequence). Deletions cut 0 bases from V and 4 bases from J, with 6 bases between. CDR3 size: 12 residues. The CDR3 is CAWSVPLYGYTF. The DNA for the CDR3 is TGTGCCTGGAGTGTACCCCTCTATGGCTACACCTTC.

The rearrangement joins TRBV9 to TRBJ2-7, with D maybe TRBD2 (6 bases). CDR3 size: 17 residues. Looked up from germline, CDR1 is SGDLS and CDR2 is YYNGEE. V lost 2 bases to trimming and J lost 4 bases, with 22 bases between them. The CDR3 protein is CASSVYPGDYGIYEQYF. The CDR3 DNA reads as TGTGCCAGCAGCGTCTACCCGGGGGATTATGGAATATACGAGCAGTACTTC.

CDR3 sequence: CASSADLQRTEAFF. Here the CDR3 DNA reads TGTGCCAGCAGCGCAGACCTTCAGCGCACTGAAGCTTTCTTT. The chain links TRBV11-3 to TRBJ1-1; D gene ambiguous. Germline-derived CDR1 and CDR2 are SGHNT and YENEEA. V was pared by 5 bases and J by 4 bases, with 14 bases between. The CDR3 contains 14 residues. The full variable domain, completed using reference TRBV11-3 and TRBJ1-1, is EAGVVQSPRYKIIEKKQPVAFWCNPISGHNTLYWYLQNLGQGPELLIRYENEEAVDDSQLPKDRFSAERLKGVDSTLKIQPAELGDSAVYLCASSADLQRTEAFFGQGTRLTVV.

The rearrangement uses TRBV14 and TRBJ2-2; D may be TRBD2 (5 bases). The CDR3 is 15 amino acids. Deletions cut 1 base from V and 4 bases from J, with 10 bases between. Germline V gives CDR1 SGHDN, CDR2 FVKESK. Here the CDR3 DNA reads TGTGCCAGCAGCCAAGCCACCCTAGCCACCGGGGAGCTGTTTTTT. Protein: CASSQATLATGELFF.

This clone came up once. The chain links TRBV3-1 (or the pseudogene TRBV3-2) to TRBJ2-2; TRBD2 might be the D (7 bases). Trimming shortened V by 6 bases and J by 6 bases, and 14 bases separated the two germline ends. The CDR3 has 14 residues. Per the germline V gene, CDR1 is LGHDT and CDR2 is YNNKEL (reference sequence). The CDR3 here is CASSRGGGAGELFF. DNA for the CDR3: TGTGCCAGCAGTAGAGGGGGGGGCGCCGGGGAGCTGTTTTTT.